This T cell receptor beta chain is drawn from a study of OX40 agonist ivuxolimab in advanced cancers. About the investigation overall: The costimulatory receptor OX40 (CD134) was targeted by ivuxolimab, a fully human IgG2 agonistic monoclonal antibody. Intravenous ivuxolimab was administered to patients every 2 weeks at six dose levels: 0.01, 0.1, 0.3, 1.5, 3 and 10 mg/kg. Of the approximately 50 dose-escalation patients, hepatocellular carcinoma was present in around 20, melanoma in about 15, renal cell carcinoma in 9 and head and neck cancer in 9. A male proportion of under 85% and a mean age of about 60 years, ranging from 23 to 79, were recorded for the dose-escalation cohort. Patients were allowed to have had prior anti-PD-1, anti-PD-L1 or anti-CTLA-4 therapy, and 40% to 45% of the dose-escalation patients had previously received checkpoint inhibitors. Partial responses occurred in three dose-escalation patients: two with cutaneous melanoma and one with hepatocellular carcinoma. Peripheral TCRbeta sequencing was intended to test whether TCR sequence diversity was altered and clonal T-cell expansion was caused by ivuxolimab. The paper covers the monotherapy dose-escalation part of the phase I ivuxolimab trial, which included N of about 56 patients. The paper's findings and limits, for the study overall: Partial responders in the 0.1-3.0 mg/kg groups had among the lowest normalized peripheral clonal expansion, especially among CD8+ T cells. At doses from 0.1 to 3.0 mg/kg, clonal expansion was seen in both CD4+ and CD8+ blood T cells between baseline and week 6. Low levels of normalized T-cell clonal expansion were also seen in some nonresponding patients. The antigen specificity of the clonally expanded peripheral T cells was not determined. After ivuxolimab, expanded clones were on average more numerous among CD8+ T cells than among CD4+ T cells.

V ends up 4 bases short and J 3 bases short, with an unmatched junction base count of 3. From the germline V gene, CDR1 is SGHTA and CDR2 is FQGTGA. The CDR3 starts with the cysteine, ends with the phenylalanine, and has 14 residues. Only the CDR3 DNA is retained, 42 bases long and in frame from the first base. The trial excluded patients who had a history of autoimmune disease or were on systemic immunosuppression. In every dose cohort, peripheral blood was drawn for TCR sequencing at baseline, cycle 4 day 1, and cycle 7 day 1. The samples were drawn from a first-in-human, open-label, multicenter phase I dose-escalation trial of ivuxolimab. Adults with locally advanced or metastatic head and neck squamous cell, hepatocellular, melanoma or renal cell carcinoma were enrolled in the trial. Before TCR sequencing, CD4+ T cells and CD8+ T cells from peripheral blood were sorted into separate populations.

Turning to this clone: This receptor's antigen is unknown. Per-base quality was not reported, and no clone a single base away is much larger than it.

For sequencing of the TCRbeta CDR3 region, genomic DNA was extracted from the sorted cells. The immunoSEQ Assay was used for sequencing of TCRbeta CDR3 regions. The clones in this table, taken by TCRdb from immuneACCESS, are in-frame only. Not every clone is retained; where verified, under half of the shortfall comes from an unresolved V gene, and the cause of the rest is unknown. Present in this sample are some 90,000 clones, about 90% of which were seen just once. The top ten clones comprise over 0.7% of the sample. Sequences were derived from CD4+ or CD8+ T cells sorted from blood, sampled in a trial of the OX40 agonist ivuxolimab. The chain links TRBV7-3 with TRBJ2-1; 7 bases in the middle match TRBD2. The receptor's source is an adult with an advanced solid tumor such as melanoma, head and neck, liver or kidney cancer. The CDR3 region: CASSSLAGYNEQFF. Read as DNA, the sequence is TGTGCCAGCAGCTCGTTAGCGGGCTACAATGAGCAGTTCTTC.